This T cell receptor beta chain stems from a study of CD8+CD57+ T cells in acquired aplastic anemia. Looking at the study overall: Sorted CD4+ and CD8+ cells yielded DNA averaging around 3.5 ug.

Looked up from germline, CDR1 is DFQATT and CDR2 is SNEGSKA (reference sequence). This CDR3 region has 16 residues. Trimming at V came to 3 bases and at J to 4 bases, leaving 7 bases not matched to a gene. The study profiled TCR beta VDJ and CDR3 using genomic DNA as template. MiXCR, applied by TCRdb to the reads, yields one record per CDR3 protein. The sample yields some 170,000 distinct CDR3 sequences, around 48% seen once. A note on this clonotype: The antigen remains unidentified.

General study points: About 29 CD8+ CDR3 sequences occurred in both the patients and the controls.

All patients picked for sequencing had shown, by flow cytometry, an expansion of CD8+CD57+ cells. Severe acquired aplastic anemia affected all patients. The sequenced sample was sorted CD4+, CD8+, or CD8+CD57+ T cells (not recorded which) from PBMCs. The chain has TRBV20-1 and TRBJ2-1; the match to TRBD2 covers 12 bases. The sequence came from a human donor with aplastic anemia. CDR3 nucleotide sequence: TGCAGTGCTAGTTCCCTAGCGGGGGGGAGGTACAATGAGCAGTTCTTC. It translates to CSASSLAGGRYNEQFF.